These T cell receptor beta chains were read from a single sample in a study of regulatory T cells in long-lasting Graves disease. MiXCR was run by TCRdb on the multiplex PCR reads, yielding one entry per CDR3 protein. This sample carries 530,000 or so distinct CDR3 sequences, about 13% of them seen once, and the ten largest clones take 8.5% to 10%. A further study also used this sample, focusing on T cells in Graves' hyperthyroidism and ophthalmopathy.

Here the sequenced sample was peripheral blood mononuclear cells (PBMCs), taken at new diagnosis, from a patient treated with antithyroid drugs. The receptors originated from a man in his thirties or forties with Graves disease. The CDR3 runs from the conserved cysteine through the conserved F or W. D genes are given only for firm matches. Some rows have no size entry. The others give once, few or many, or a class for an expanded clone.

clone_size j_call cdr3_length v_call d_call cdr3_nt cdr3_aa
few TRBJ2-1 15 TRBV20-1 TRBD1 TGCAGTGCCTACAGGGGGAGCTCTTTATACAATGAGCAGTTCTTC CSAYRGSSLYNEQFF
many TRBJ2-7 15 TRBV11-1 TRBD1 TGTGCCAGCACCCATTCCGAGACAGGGCTAGACGAGCAGTACTTC CASTHSETGLDEQYF
many TRBJ2-1 15 TRBV6-2/TRBV6-3 - TGTGCCAGCAGTGGGAACGGTTGGAGCTACAATGAGCAGTTCTTC CASSGNGWSYNEQFF
many TRBJ1-3 18 TRBV28 TRBD1 TGTGCCAGCAGTTTAGAGGATTGGGACAGTGCTAACGGAAACACCATATATTTT CASSLEDWDSANGNTIYF
- TRBJ2-2 12 TRBV9 - TGTGCCAGCAGCGCGGGCACCGGGGAGCTGTTTTTT CASSAGTGELFF
few TRBJ1-3 15 TRBV7-2 - TGTGCCAGCAGCTCGCGACAGGTCGCGGGAAACACCATATATTTT CASSSRQVAGNTIYF
few TRBJ2-7 17 TRBV9 - TGTGCCAGCAGCAATACGAACGGAGGCCTAGACCCATACGAGCAGTACTTC CASSNTNGGLDPYEQYF
many TRBJ1-2 12 TRBV12-3/TRBV12-4 - TGTGCCACCGCCGAGGGGGGGTATGGCTACACCTTC CATAEGGYGYTF
many TRBJ2-1 15 TRBV7-2 TRBD2 TGTGCCAGCAGCTTAGCTAGCGGGGCCTACAATGAGCAGTTCTTC CASSLASGAYNEQFF
many TRBJ1-5 14 TRBV6-5 - TGTGCCAGCAGTTCCACCCTTGGGGATCAGCCCCAGCATTTT CASSSTLGDQPQHF
- TRBJ1-2 14 TRBV30 TRBD1 TGTGCCTGGATTCCCAACAGGGGGCAGGATGGCTACACCTTC CAWIPNRGQDGYTF
many TRBJ2-1 14 TRBV20-1 - TGCAGTGCTCACGGGGCCTTAGTCTACAATGAGCAGTTCTTC CSAHGALVYNEQFF
- TRBJ2-3 14 TRBV19 - TGTGCCAGTAGGAGACAGGACGCCCGCGATACGCAGTATTTT CASRRQDARDTQYF
few TRBJ2-5 12 TRBV20-1 - TGCAGTGCTAGTAAGAGTCTGGAGACCCAGTACTTC CSASKSLETQYF
- TRBJ2-3 16 TRBV6-2/TRBV6-3 - TGTGCCAGCGGTTATCTTGGGGGTACGGGAGCAGATACGCAGTATTTT CASGYLGGTGADTQYF
many TRBJ1-4 15 TRBV5-1 TRBD1 TGCGCCAGCAGCGACGCCGGGACAGCAAATGAAAAACTGTTTTTT CASSDAGTANEKLFF
many TRBJ2-1 16 TRBV20-1 - TGCAGTGCTAGAGATCGTCTCTGGTTGTCCTACAATGAGCAGTTCTTC CSARDRLWLSYNEQFF
many TRBJ2-3 14 TRBV29-1 - TGCAGCGTTGCCGCGGGATCTTTCACAGATACGCAGTATTTT CSVAAGSFTDTQYF
many TRBJ2-1 16 TRBV29-1 TRBD1 TGCAGCGTTGGAGGGGGCCTCCGGGTCCCTTACAATGAGCAGTTCTTC CSVGGGLRVPYNEQFF
- TRBJ2-5 15 TRBV5-1 TRBD2 TGCGCCAGCACTGAGCGGGAGGGCGGGAGTGAGACCCAGTACTTC CASTEREGGSETQYF
many TRBJ2-7 14 TRBV12-3/TRBV12-4 - TGTGCCAGCGGTTCATCCCGAGTGGACTACGAGCAGTACTTC CASGSSRVDYEQYF
- TRBJ2-1 16 TRBV9 - TGTGCCAGCAGCCCAAGAGGGGACTCAGGACTTACTGGGCAGTTCTTC CASSPRGDSGLTGQFF
- TRBJ2-7 15 TRBV4-1 TRBD2 TGCGCCAGCAGCCAAGGGCCCCTAGCGGGAGAGGAGCAGTACTTC CASSQGPLAGEEQYF
many TRBJ2-2 13 TRBV7-9 - TGTGCCAGCATCGACAGTAACACCGGGGAGCTGTTTTTT CASIDSNTGELFF
many TRBJ2-7 14 TRBV7-3 TRBD2 TGTGCCAGCCAACCGGGACTAGGGGTGTTCGAGCAGTACTTC CASQPGLGVFEQYF
few TRBJ2-7 11 TRBV30 - TGTGCCTGGAGGCGTCCCTACGAGCAGTACTTC CAWRRPYEQYF
few TRBJ2-7 16 TRBV6-5 TRBD2 TGTGCCAGCAGTTACCAAGGACTAGCGGGGGCGGAAGAGCAGTACTTC CASSYQGLAGAEEQYF
medium-sized TRBJ2-5 15 TRBV27 TRBD2 TGTGCCAGCAGTTTATCGACGGGGGGTGGAGAGACCCAGTACTTC CASSLSTGGGETQYF
many TRBJ2-5 14 TRBV5-1 - TGCGCCAGCAGCTTGCAACCGAGTCAAGAGACCCAGTACTTC CASSLQPSQETQYF
- TRBJ2-5 16 TRBV18 TRBD2 TGTGCCAGCTCACCACCGGGACTAGCGGGAGAGGAGACCCAGTACTTC CASSPPGLAGEETQYF
many TRBJ2-3 16 TRBV5-4 TRBD2 TGTGCCAGCAGCCCGGTAGCTAGCGGGGCCACAGATACGCAGTATTTT CASSPVASGATDTQYF
few TRBJ2-7 14 TRBV20-1 TRBD2 TGCAGTGCTAGTACGGTTGGCGGGAGCTACGAGCAGTACTTC CSASTVGGSYEQYF
- TRBJ1-5 14 TRBV19 - TGTGCCAGTAGTCCAGAACCGGGCAATCAGCCCCAGCATTTT CASSPEPGNQPQHF
many TRBJ2-3 13 TRBV20-1 - TGCAGTGCTAAGGGGACTAGCACAGATACGCAGTATTTT CSAKGTSTDTQYF
- TRBJ2-3 16 TRBV19 TRBD2 TGTGCCAGTGGACTAGCGGGAGGGCGTAGCACAGATACGCAGTATTTT CASGLAGGRSTDTQYF
many TRBJ1-2 15 TRBV20-1 TRBD1 TGCAGTGCTAGCCCAACAGGGGGAATTGGCTATGGCTACACCTTC CSASPTGGIGYGYTF
- TRBJ1-4 17 TRBV14 - TGTGCCAGCAGCCAACTAGGACGGTCGGCAGCTAATGAAAAACTGTTTTTT CASSQLGRSAANEKLFF
- TRBJ1-3 15 TRBV4-1 - TGCGCCAGCAGCCAATTGGGACTCTCTGGAAACACCATATATTTT CASSQLGLSGNTIYF
many TRBJ2-1 15 TRBV7-6 TRBD2 TGTGCCAGCAGCTTATCAGAGGGAGGGTACAATGAGCAGTTCTTC CASSLSEGGYNEQFF
many TRBJ2-7 11 TRBV3-1 - TGTGCCAGCAGCCGTTTGGACGAGCAGTACTTC CASSRLDEQYF
many TRBJ2-1 16 TRBV7-2 TRBD2 TGTGCCAGCAGCCCCGGACTAGCGGGAGTCAGCGATGAGCAGTTCTTC CASSPGLAGVSDEQFF
- TRBJ2-2 18 TRBV5-1 TRBD2 TGCGCCAGCAGCTTGAATGGCCACAGCGGGGCAGACACCGGGGAGCTGTTTTTT CASSLNGHSGADTGELFF